This TCR beta chain emerged from a study of cytomegalovirus exposure and HLA in healthy donors. Findings and caveats of the study: Researchers left out some V segments, among them TRBV6-2 and TRBV6-3, as indistinguishable. In an earlier analysis, most TCR beta V segments were productive about 87% or about 30% of the time. In vitro data verified a few CMV-associated chains as specific for CMV antigens. When the data were analyzed later, several of the most significant clusters appeared to be linked to common viral pathogens.

Germline V CDR1 and CDR2: SNHLY, FYNNEI. The V end lost 6 bases, the J end lost 3 bases, and 12 bases lay between the germline ends. CDR3 length equals 14 residues. This PCR relied on a set of 60 Vbeta primers and 13 Jbeta primers. Data came from immunoSEQ multiplex PCR; TCRdb stores just in-frame clones and leaves some out. The sample yields roughly 160,000 clones, about three quarters seen once. A single count supports this clone. Its antigen is as yet unknown. J is TRBJ1-3 and V is TRBV2, with D possibly matching TRBD1 (6 bases). This receptor was identified in a man aged 45 to 65 in good health and CMV-seropositive. Material for sequencing was PBMCs. CDR3 DNA sequence: TGTGCCAGCAGGGACAGTGGGTTTGGAAACACCATATATTTT. The encoded protein is CASRDSGFGNTIYF.